The 5 T cell receptor beta chains below all came from one sample that was sequenced in a study of cytomegalovirus exposure and HLA in healthy donors. The PCR had 60 Vbeta and 13 Jbeta primers. Assay: immunoSEQ multiplex PCR; the TCRdb copy retains only in-frame clones and omits some. The sample lists 120,000 or so clones, roughly 75% occurring once. The specimen was PBMCs. The receptor source for this set is a woman between 45 and 60 years old in good health and CMV-seronegative.

This clone has just a few counts. The chain carries TRBV11-2 and TRBJ2-1; 8 nucleotides line up with TRBD2. The CDR3 loop spans 19 amino acids. Trimming cost V 5 bases and J 0 bases; bases outside gene matches: 15. Germline CDR1 is SGHAT and CDR2 is FQNNGV. As DNA, the CDR3 is TGTGCCAGCAGCGGAAGTCTAGCGGGCGCCCTTAGCTCCTACAATGAGCAGTTCTTC. Protein sequence: CASSGSLAGALSSYNEQFF.

The gene calls are TRBV6-1 and TRBJ2-5; a weak D match, TRBD2 (6 bases). V lost 0 bases and J 2 bases, leaving 16 bases between the germline ends. The germline V gene encodes CDR1 MNHNS and CDR2 SASEGT. The CDR3 runs 17 residues. The CDR3 spells CASSEARSSGFQETQYF. Here the CDR3 DNA reads TGTGCCAGCAGTGAAGCGAGGTCCAGCGGGTTTCAAGAGACCCAGTACTTC.

The CDR3 sequence: CASSNQGGETQYF. Written as DNA, the CDR3 is TGCGCCAGCAGCAATCAGGGGGGTGAGACCCAGTACTTC. The chain is built from TRBV5-1 and TRBJ2-5, with D tentatively TRBD1 (7 bases). V lost 4 bases and J 5 bases, leaving 12 bases between the germline ends. Germline CDR1 reads SGHRS; CDR2 reads YFSETQ. This CDR3 is 13 amino acids long.

V gene TRBV4-3 combines with J gene TRBJ2-1, with a possible D match to TRBD1 (6 bases). This CDR3 has 12 residues. Trimming pared 4 bases from V and 10 bases from J, leaving 11 bases between. Germline loops: CDR1 LGHNA, CDR2 YSLEER. This CDR3 is CASSRPGTEQFF. CDR3 coding DNA: TGCGCCAGCAGCCGACCCGGGACAGAGCAGTTCTTC.

V is TRBV30 and J is TRBJ1-4; D possibly corresponds to TRBD1 (6 bases). Germline V gene sequence: CDR1 GTSNPN, CDR2 SVGIG (reference sequence). V shed 7 bases and J shed 7 bases, with 13 bases lying between them. This CDR3 contains 12 residues. DNA of the CDR3: TGTGCCTTCGGGGGCGGGAGTGAAAAACTGTTTTTT. Protein product: CAFGGGSEKLFF.